The rows below give T cell receptor beta chains drawn from one sample of a study of blood T cell repertoires in COVID-19. Clones were sequenced by immunoSEQ multiplex PCR, and TCRdb holds only the in-frame ones, with some missing. The data show about 41,000 clones, approximately 82% seen once. Material: peripheral blood. The receptors derive from a woman over 75 with active or convalescent COVID-19. Both conserved end residues are part of each CDR3. D genes are given only for firm matches. Size values are once, few and many counts, or a class for expanded clones, and some rows have none.

d_gene: -; abundance: once; j_gene: TRBJ1-1; v_gene: TRBV9; CDR3nt: TGTGCCAGCAGCGTGGGAGGGGAGAACACTGAAGCTTTCTTT; CDR3aa: CASSVGGENTEAFF
d_gene: TRBD2; abundance: -; j_gene: TRBJ2-7; v_gene: TRBV7-2; CDR3nt: TGTGCCAGCAGCTTACCAAGCGGGATGGCCTACGAGCAGTACTTC; CDR3aa: CASSLPSGMAYEQYF
d_gene: -; abundance: -; j_gene: TRBJ1-4; v_gene: TRBV5-6; CDR3nt: TGTGCCAGCAGCTTGGGTTCAGGAGGAGGTGAAAAACTGTTTTTT; CDR3aa: CASSLGSGGGEKLFF
d_gene: TRBD2; abundance: once; j_gene: TRBJ2-5; v_gene: TRBV9; CDR3nt: TGTGCCAGCAGCGTAGCTAGCGGGGCCCAAGAGACCCAGTACTTC; CDR3aa: CASSVASGAQETQYF
d_gene: -; abundance: few; j_gene: TRBJ2-7; v_gene: TRBV15; CDR3nt: TGTGCCACCAGCAGAGATGGCCCCCCGACAGGATTCTACGAGCAGTACTTC; CDR3aa: CATSRDGPPTGFYEQYF
d_gene: -; abundance: -; j_gene: TRBJ1-4; v_gene: TRBV3-1/TRBV3-2; CDR3nt: TGTGCCAGCAGCCAAACACAGGGAAAACTGTTTTTT; CDR3aa: CASSQTQGKLFF
d_gene: -; abundance: -; j_gene: TRBJ2-2; v_gene: TRBV7-2; CDR3nt: TGTGCCAGCAGCACCTTAGAGGCCGGGGAGCTGTTTTTT; CDR3aa: CASSTLEAGELFF
d_gene: -; abundance: -; j_gene: TRBJ1-2; v_gene: TRBV28; CDR3nt: TGTGCCAGCACCTCGAGGGATTATGGCTACACCTTC; CDR3aa: CASTSRDYGYTF
d_gene: TRBD1; abundance: -; j_gene: TRBJ2-7; v_gene: TRBV9; CDR3nt: TGTGCCAGCAGCGTAGCTACGGGACAGGGACACTACGAGCAGTACTTC; CDR3aa: CASSVATGQGHYEQYF
d_gene: TRBD2; abundance: -; j_gene: TRBJ2-1; v_gene: TRBV7-9; CDR3nt: TGTGCCAGCAGCCCGGTGGGGCTAGCGGGAAACAATGAGCAGTTCTTC; CDR3aa: CASSPVGLAGNNEQFF
d_gene: -; abundance: once; j_gene: TRBJ1-1; v_gene: TRBV10-1; CDR3nt: TGCGCCAGCAGTGGCTCGGGTCCTGGGGCTTTCTTT; CDR3aa: CASSGSGPGAFF
d_gene: -; abundance: -; j_gene: TRBJ2-3; v_gene: TRBV7-2; CDR3nt: TGTGCCAGCAGCTACATACCAGATACGCAGTATTTT; CDR3aa: CASSYIPDTQYF
d_gene: -; abundance: -; j_gene: TRBJ2-1; v_gene: TRBV5-5; CDR3nt: TGTGCCAGCAGCCGGGACTGGGGAGCGGATGAGCAGTTCTTC; CDR3aa: CASSRDWGADEQFF
d_gene: TRBD2; abundance: -; j_gene: TRBJ2-7; v_gene: TRBV6-6; CDR3nt: TGTGCCACACACCTTCGTGGTGGGGGGGACGAGCAGTACTTC; CDR3aa: CATHLRGGGDEQYF
d_gene: TRBD1; abundance: -; j_gene: TRBJ1-2; v_gene: TRBV28; CDR3nt: TGTGCCAGCAGTCTACAGGGGGGGTATGGCTACACCTTC; CDR3aa: CASSLQGGYGYTF
d_gene: TRBD1; abundance: -; j_gene: TRBJ1-6; v_gene: TRBV6-5; CDR3nt: TGTGCCAGCAGAACGGGACAGCCGGATGGTTCACCCCTCCACTTT; CDR3aa: CASRTGQPDGSPLHF
d_gene: -; abundance: -; j_gene: TRBJ2-7; v_gene: TRBV9; CDR3nt: TGTGCCAGCAGCTCCGGAGCAGGGTTAGGTGGGTACGAGCAGTACTTC; CDR3aa: CASSSGAGLGGYEQYF
d_gene: TRBD1; abundance: -; j_gene: TRBJ1-6; v_gene: TRBV11-2; CDR3nt: TGTGCCAGCAGCCCCACAACAGGGGTGGGTTCACCCCTCCACTTT; CDR3aa: CASSPTTGVGSPLHF
d_gene: TRBD1; abundance: large; j_gene: TRBJ1-4; v_gene: TRBV7-9; CDR3nt: TGTGCCAGCAGCTTAGGGGGGACAGCATATAATGAAAAACTGTTTTTT; CDR3aa: CASSLGGTAYNEKLFF
d_gene: -; abundance: -; j_gene: TRBJ2-2; v_gene: TRBV6-5; CDR3nt: TGTGCCGGAAAGCAGAATAGCGGATCCACCGGGGAGCTGTTTTTT; CDR3aa: CAGKQNSGSTGELFF
d_gene: TRBD2; abundance: -; j_gene: TRBJ2-1; v_gene: TRBV2; CDR3nt: TGTGCCAGCAGGGGACTAGCGGGTCACAATGAGCAGTTCTTC; CDR3aa: CASRGLAGHNEQFF
d_gene: TRBD2; abundance: -; j_gene: TRBJ2-3; v_gene: TRBV27; CDR3nt: TGTGCCAGCAGTTTCGGGCGGGAGGGTGATACGCAGTATTTT; CDR3aa: CASSFGREGDTQYF
d_gene: -; abundance: -; j_gene: TRBJ1-4; v_gene: TRBV28; CDR3nt: TGTGCCAGCAGTTTCACAGGGAGAGCTAATGAAAAACTGTTTTTT; CDR3aa: CASSFTGRANEKLFF
d_gene: -; abundance: -; j_gene: TRBJ1-4; v_gene: TRBV28; CDR3nt: TGTGCCAGCAGGGCGGGGGTTGGAGAAAAACTGTTTTTT; CDR3aa: CASRAGVGEKLFF
d_gene: TRBD1; abundance: -; j_gene: TRBJ1-1; v_gene: TRBV29-1; CDR3nt: TGCAGCGTGGAACGACAGGGGAACACTGAAGCTTTCTTT; CDR3aa: CSVERQGNTEAFF
d_gene: TRBD1; abundance: -; j_gene: TRBJ2-2; v_gene: TRBV7-3; CDR3nt: TGTGCCAGCAGCTCAAGAGCGGGACAGGGAACCGGGGAGCTGTTTTTT; CDR3aa: CASSSRAGQGTGELFF
d_gene: TRBD1; abundance: -; j_gene: TRBJ1-6; v_gene: TRBV27; CDR3nt: TGTGCCAGCAGAAAGCAGGGGGCCACCTATAATTCACCCCTCCACTTT; CDR3aa: CASRKQGATYNSPLHF
d_gene: -; abundance: -; j_gene: TRBJ2-3; v_gene: TRBV6-5; CDR3nt: TGTGCCAGCAGTTACTCAGGGGGCACAGATACGCAGTATTTT; CDR3aa: CASSYSGGTDTQYF
d_gene: TRBD1; abundance: once; j_gene: TRBJ1-2; v_gene: TRBV6-5; CDR3nt: TGTGCCAGCAGTTACTTAGGGACAGTTGGCTACACCTTC; CDR3aa: CASSYLGTVGYTF